This T cell receptor beta chain emerged from a study of beta chain features in type 1 diabetes. Regarding the study as a whole: TCRB CDR3s from Type 1 diabetes patients were moderately but significantly shorter in all four CD4+ subsets. The similarity of naive, central memory and Treg TCRB repertoires appeared greater among patients than among healthy donors.

The CDR3 spans 14 residues. CDR1 is MDHEN, CDR2 SYDVKM, per germline. The V gene lost 4 bases and the J gene lost 4 bases, with 13 bases spanning the gap. Expressed TCRB transcripts were sequenced after all isolated RNA was converted to cDNA. Sequencing was performed with immunoSEQ multiplex PCR; in TCRdb, only in-frame clones are kept and a portion is missing. The sample records about 620,000 clones, around 16% being singletons. Based on CD45RO/CCR7/CD25/CD127/CD95/CD27, CD4+ regulatory, stem cell-like memory, naive and central memory cells were sorted. This clone was seen a handful of times. Its antigen is not identified.

The gene calls are TRBV28 and TRBJ1-2; tentatively, D is TRBD1 (5 bases). The clonotype comes from a man younger than 35 in good health. Sequenced sample: naive CD4+ T cells from blood. The CDR3 loop reads CASSYLVGGYGYTF. The CDR3 nucleotides are TGTGCCAGCAGTTATCTAGTCGGGGGCTATGGCTACACCTTC.